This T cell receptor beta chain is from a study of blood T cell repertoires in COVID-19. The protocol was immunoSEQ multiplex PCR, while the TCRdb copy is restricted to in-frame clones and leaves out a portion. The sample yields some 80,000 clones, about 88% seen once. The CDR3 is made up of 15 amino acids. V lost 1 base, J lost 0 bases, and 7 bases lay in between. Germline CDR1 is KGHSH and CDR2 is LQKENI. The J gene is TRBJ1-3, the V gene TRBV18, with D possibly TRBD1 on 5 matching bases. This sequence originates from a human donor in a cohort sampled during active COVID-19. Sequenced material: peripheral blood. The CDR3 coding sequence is TGTGCCAGCTCACCACGGGGCCCCTCTGGAAACACCATATATTTT. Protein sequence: CASSPRGPSGNTIYF.